This T cell receptor (beta chain) derives from a study of cytomegalovirus exposure and HLA in healthy donors. Study information: The Caucasian-associated ancestry cluster held over 65% of a few hundred genotyped donors.

Trimming pared 1 base from V and 8 bases from J, leaving 14 bases between. This CDR3 is built from 15 residues. From germline, CDR1 is LGHNA and CDR2 YNFKEQ. 60 Vbeta and 13 Jbeta primers were used in PCR. Measured with immunoSEQ multiplex PCR; TCRdb has only the in-frame clones, and not every one. The top ten hold 4.9% of the sample, which has 130,000 to 150,000 clones, 70% to 80% seen once. With respect to this clone: Its specificity is unknown.

Overall study findings and caveats: The analysis excluded some indistinguishable V segments, including TRBV6-2 and TRBV6-3.

This receptor was taken from a woman aged 50 to 60 in good health and CMV-seronegative. The material sequenced was PBMCs. The chain links TRBV4-2 to TRBJ1-4; a possible D gene is TRBD1 (6 bases). CDR3 nucleotide sequence: TGTGCCAGCAGCCAAGCTGGGACATCAGACGAAAAACTGTTTTTT. Its translation is CASSQAGTSDEKLFF.